This entry lists 30 T cell receptor beta chains sequenced from one sample in a study of CXCR3-negative and CXCR3-positive naive CD8 T cells. cDNA libraries for TRB were generated by 5' RACE incorporating UMI labels. TCRdb reprocessed the 5' RACE reads and keeps a single row for each CDR3 protein, giving no DNA. The table for this sample gives some 68,000 distinct CDR3 sequences. General study points: Relative to CXCR3-negative naive cells, CXCR3-positive naive cells had more hydrophobic TRB CDR3s.

Their antigens are not known. Material for sequencing was naive CXCR3+ CD8+ T cells from blood. The subset: CD45RO-CCR7+CD27+CD95- naive CD8+ T cells expressing CXCR3 (TNR3+). Receptor source: a human donor in good health. Some clones in this sample may be carry-over from other donors' samples.

The chain is built from TRBV7-9 and TRBJ1-1. From germline, CDR1 is SEHNR and CDR2 FQNEAQ (reference sequence). The CDR3 sequence is 14 residues long. CDR3 region: CASSLGIMNTEAFF.

V is TRBV29-1 and J is TRBJ2-1. From germline, CDR1 is SQVTM and CDR2 ANQGSEA. The CDR3 consists of 13 residues. CDR3 residues: CSVVLASYNEQFF.

This chain uses TRBV29-1 with TRBJ2-1; absent DNA, TCRdb's TRBD1 call cannot be checked. This CDR3 is 17 amino acids long. Per the germline V gene, CDR1 is SQVTM and CDR2 is ANQGSEA. This CDR3 reads CSVDGTGGRGADNEQFF.

The rearrangement joins TRBV7-3 to TRBJ1-6. The CDR3 totals 15 residues. Germline CDR1 is SGHTA and CDR2 is FQGTGA. The CDR3 is CASSENGGFNSPLHF.

The rearrangement links TRBV6-5 to TRBJ2-5; TCRdb lists TRBD1, though no DNA is available to test this call. This CDR3 has 15 amino acids. Looked up from germline, CDR1 is MNHEY and CDR2 is SVGAGI. The CDR3 region is CASSRGASLQGTQYF.

This clonotype counts as medium-sized by frequency. V is TRBV4-1 and J is TRBJ2-5; as DNA is missing, the TRBD2 call by TCRdb cannot be tested. Germline V gene data show CDR1 as MGHRA and CDR2 as YSYEKL. The CDR3 is made up of 15 amino acids. This CDR3 is CASSRGLADQETQYF.

The V gene is TRBV7-9, the J gene TRBJ2-5; the D call from TCRdb, TRBD1, cannot be confirmed without DNA. Germline CDR1 SEHNR, CDR2 FQNEAQ (reference sequence). The CDR3 has 12 amino acids. Here the CDR3 reads CASNPVWETQYF.

The genes are TRBV6-5 and TRBJ2-1; TCRdb names TRBD2, which stays unverified in the absence of DNA. CDR1 and CDR2 from the germline V gene are MNHEY and SVGAGI. The CDR3 extends over 15 amino acids. This CDR3 is CASSYTLLETDEQFF.

The V and J genes are TRBV20-1 and TRBJ1-2; there is no DNA to check the TCRdb D call of TRBD1. In germline, CDR1 is DFQATT, CDR2 SNEGSKA (reference sequence). This CDR3 comprises 13 residues. CDR3 protein: CSARATVNYGYTF.

V and J are TRBV7-8 and TRBJ2-3; there is no DNA to check the TCRdb D call of TRBD2. This CDR3 has 14 residues. CDR1 and CDR2 from the germline V gene are SGHVS and FQNEAQ. This CDR3 is CASSPLAGPDTQYF.

The chain carries TRBV7-6 and TRBJ2-2. The CDR3 sequence is 16 residues long. The germline CDR1 and CDR2 sequences are SGHVS and FNYEAQ. CDR3 residues: CASSLVGSENTGELFF.

The rearrangement joins TRBV7-2 to TRBJ2-2; the D call from TCRdb, TRBD2, cannot be confirmed without DNA. CDR3 length: 14 amino acids. Germline V gene sequence: CDR1 SGHTA, CDR2 FQGNSA. The CDR3 loop reads CASSPETATGELFF.

This chain connects TRBV20-1 to TRBJ2-7; TCRdb selects TRBD1, and the lack of DNA leaves this call unchecked. Germline assignment: CDR1 DFQATT and CDR2 SNEGSKA (reference sequence). The CDR3 runs to 14 residues. The CDR3 region is CSGVGDTKAYEQYF.

The chain recombines TRBV30 with TRBJ1-1. The CDR3 sequence is 13 residues long. Per germline, CDR1 GTSNPN and CDR2 SVGIG (reference sequence). The CDR3 spells CAWSRVPNTEAFF.

This rearrangement joins TRBV28 to TRBJ2-1. Germline V CDR1 and CDR2: MDHEN, SYDVKM. CDR3 length: 13 amino acids. The CDR3 sequence: CASSLELYNEQFF.

The chain joins TRBV3-1 to TRBJ2-2; without DNA, the TCRdb call of TRBD2 cannot be checked. Germline lookup yields CDR1 LGHDT and CDR2 YNNKEL (reference sequence). The CDR3 length is 20 residues. The CDR3 here is CASSQERGAGTSGIPGELFF.

The V and J genes are TRBV29-1 and TRBJ2-2; the TCRdb D gene call, TRBD1, has no DNA to confirm it. Germline CDR1 reads SQVTM; CDR2 reads ANQGSEA. The CDR3 contains 13 residues. The CDR3 reads CSADRPNTGELFF.

V usage is TRBV12-3 or TRBV12-4 and J usage is TRBJ2-1; lacking DNA, the TRBD1 call made by TCRdb goes unchecked. There are 14 residues in the CDR3. CDR3 loop: CASTDRSSPNEQFF.

The genes are TRBV10-1 and TRBJ1-2. Per germline, CDR1 WNHNN and CDR2 SYGVQD (reference sequence). This CDR3 comprises 17 residues. CDR3 sequence reads: CASSESRGGKGPNGYTF.

This chain connects TRBV12-3 or TRBV12-4 to TRBJ2-1; as DNA is missing, the TRBD1 call by TCRdb cannot be tested. The CDR3 consists of 15 residues. The CDR3: CASNPGTETYNEQFF.

This sequence joins TRBV29-1 and TRBJ2-5; there is no DNA to check the TCRdb D call of TRBD1. Germline V gene sequence: CDR1 SQVTM, CDR2 ANQGSEA. CDR3 length equals 14 residues. CDR3: CSVEPIDRGQTQYF. Full variable domain (missing parts from reference TRBV29-1 and TRBJ2-5): SAVISQKPSRDICQRGTSLTIQCQVDSQVTMMFWYRQQPGQSLTLIATANQGSEATYESGFVIDKFPISRPNLTFSTLTVSNMSPEDSSIYLCSVEPIDRGQTQYFGPGTRLLVL.

This chain joins TRBV11-2 and TRBJ2-1; lacking DNA, the TRBD2 call made by TCRdb goes unchecked. The CDR3 is made up of 15 amino acids. Germline values: CDR1 SGHAT, CDR2 FQNNGV. The chain's CDR3 is CASSPGLNWGNEQLF. The full variable domain, with the rest looked up from reference TRBV11-2 and TRBJ2-1, is EAGVAQSPRYKIIEKRQSVAFWCNPISGHATLYWYQQILGQGPKLLIQFQNNGVVDDSQLPKDRFSAERLKGVDSTLKIQPAKLEDSAVYLCASSPGLNWGNEQLFGPGTRLTVL.

The rearrangement uses TRBV2 and TRBJ2-1; TCRdb's D gene call, TRBD2, goes unchecked for lack of DNA. This CDR3 comprises 17 residues. Germline V gives CDR1 SNHLY, CDR2 FYNNEI. This CDR3 reads CASSEALRDYYYNEQFF.

The chain recombines TRBV6-5 with TRBJ2-5. The germline CDR1 and CDR2 sequences are MNHEY and SVGAGI. The CDR3 extends over 14 amino acids. CDR3 sequence reads: CASSFEGLQETQYF.

This sequence joins TRBV20-1 and TRBJ1-1. CDR1 and CDR2 (germline): DFQATT, SNEGSKA (reference sequence). The CDR3 sequence is 14 residues long. The CDR3 loop reads CSARSPRQGPEAFF.

The chain uses TRBV7-9 and TRBJ1-5; TCRdb indicates TRBD1, and absent DNA this call remains unverified. Germline CDR1 reads SEHNR; CDR2 reads FQNEAQ (reference sequence). The CDR3 length is 16 residues. The chain's CDR3 is CASSSGDRVSNQPQHF.

The V and J genes are TRBV29-1 and TRBJ2-7; TCRdb names TRBD1, which stays unverified in the absence of DNA. Germline V lookup: CDR1 SQVTM, CDR2 ANQGSEA. The CDR3 runs to 14 residues. CDR3 sequence reads: CSTYRGPKGCEQYF.

This CDR3 is CSGRTSETDTQYF. The chain recombines TRBV29-1 with TRBJ2-3; TCRdb picks TRBD2, but there is no DNA to check that call. Germline V gene data show CDR1 as SQVTM and CDR2 as ANQGSEA. This CDR3 is built from 13 residues.

The chain links TRBV29-1 to TRBJ1-5; TCRdb proposes TRBD1, but this gene call is untestable without DNA. Germline V gene sequence: CDR1 SQVTM, CDR2 ANQGSEA. The CDR3 is made up of 16 amino acids. The CDR3 loop reads CSVEGGPKGRNQPQHF.

This chain links TRBV20-1 with TRBJ1-6; TCRdb gives TRBD1 as the D gene, but with no DNA this cannot be confirmed. The CDR3 runs to 11 residues. CDR1 is DFQATT and CDR2 is SNEGSKA in the germline V gene (reference sequence). The CDR3 protein is CSANEGITLHF.